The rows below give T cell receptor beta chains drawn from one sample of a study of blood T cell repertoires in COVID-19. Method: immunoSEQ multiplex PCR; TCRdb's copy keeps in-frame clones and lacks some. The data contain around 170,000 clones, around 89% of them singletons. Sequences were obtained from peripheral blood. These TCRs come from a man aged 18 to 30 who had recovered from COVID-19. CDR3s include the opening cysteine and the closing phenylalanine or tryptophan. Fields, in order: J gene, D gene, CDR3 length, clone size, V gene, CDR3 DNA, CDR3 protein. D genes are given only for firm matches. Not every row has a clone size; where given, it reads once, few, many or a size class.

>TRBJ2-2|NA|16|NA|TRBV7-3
TGTGCCAGCACCCCAGGCAGGACAGCTCATACCGGGGAGCTGTTTTTT
CASTPGRTAHTGELFF
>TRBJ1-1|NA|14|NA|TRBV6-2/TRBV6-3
TGTGCCAGCAGTTTCTCCCGGGACAAAACTGAAGCTTTCTTT
CASSFSRDKTEAFF
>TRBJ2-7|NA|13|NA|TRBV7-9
TGTGCCAGCAGCTTCGGGGAAACCTACGAGCAGTACTTC
CASSFGETYEQYF
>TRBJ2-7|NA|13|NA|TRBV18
TGTGCCAGCTCACCGGGACTTAACCTCGAGCAGTACTTC
CASSPGLNLEQYF
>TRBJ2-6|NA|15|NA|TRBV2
TGTGCCAGCAGGTCGGAGGGCCTTAGGGCCAACGTCCTGACTTTC
CASRSEGLRANVLTF
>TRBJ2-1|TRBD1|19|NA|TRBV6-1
TGTGCCAGCAGTGAAGCTGGCAGGGGGTGGGGTCTCTCCTACAATGAGCAGTTCTTC
CASSEAGRGWGLSYNEQFF
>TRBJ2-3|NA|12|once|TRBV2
TGTGCCAGCAGCGGTAGTGTGGATACGCAGTATTTT
CASSGSVDTQYF
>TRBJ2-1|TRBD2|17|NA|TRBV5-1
TGCGCCAGCGCATTAAGTTCCAGCGGGAGGCCCTACAATGAGCAGTTCTTC
CASALSSSGRPYNEQFF
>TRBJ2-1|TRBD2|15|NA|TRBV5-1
TGCGCCAGCAGCTTGACTAGCGGGAGAAGCGATGAGCAGTTCTTC
CASSLTSGRSDEQFF
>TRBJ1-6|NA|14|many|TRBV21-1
TGTGCCAGCAGCAAACACTCCTATAATTCACCCCTCCACTTT
CASSKHSYNSPLHF
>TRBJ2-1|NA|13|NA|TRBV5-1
TGCGCCAGCAGCCCCGCCGAGTACAATGAGCAGTTCTTC
CASSPAEYNEQFF
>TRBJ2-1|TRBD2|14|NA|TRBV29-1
TGCAGCGTTGACCTAGCGGGAGGGAATAAGGAGCAGTTCTTC
CSVDLAGGNKEQFF
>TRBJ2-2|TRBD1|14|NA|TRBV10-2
TGCGCCAGCAGTGACAGGGGGCGTAACGGGGAGCTGTTTTTT
CASSDRGRNGELFF
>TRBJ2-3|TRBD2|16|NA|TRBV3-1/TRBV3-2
TGTGCCAGCAGCAAAGCTAGCGGGAGAGTTACAGATACGCAGTATTTT
CASSKASGRVTDTQYF
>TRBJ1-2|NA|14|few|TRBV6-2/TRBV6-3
TGTGCCAGCAGTTACCGGCCAGGGCTGGGTGGCTACACCTTC
CASSYRPGLGGYTF
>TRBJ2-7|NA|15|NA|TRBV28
TGTGCCAGCAGTTTAGCTGGAAACGGCGGGTACGAGCAGTACTTC
CASSLAGNGGYEQYF
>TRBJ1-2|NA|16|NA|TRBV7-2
TGTGCCAGCAGCCTCAAACCCAGAGGACAGCGCTATGGCTACACCTTC
CASSLKPRGQRYGYTF
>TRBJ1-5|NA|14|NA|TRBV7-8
TGTGCCAGCAGCCTCCCGGGGGGAAATCAGCCCCAGCATTTT
CASSLPGGNQPQHF
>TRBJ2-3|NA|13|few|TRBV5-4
TGTGCCAGCAGCTTGGCGGGCACAGATACGCAGTATTTT
CASSLAGTDTQYF
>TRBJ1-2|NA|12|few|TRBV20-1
TGCAGTGCTAGTTTAAGGGGCTATGGCTACACCTTC
CSASLRGYGYTF
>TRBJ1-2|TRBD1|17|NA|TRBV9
TGTGCCAGCAGCCTCCAGACAGGGACGATATCTAACTATGGCTACACCTTC
CASSLQTGTISNYGYTF
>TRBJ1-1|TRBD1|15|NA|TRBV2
TGTGCCAGCAGAGCCCGTTGGACAGGGAACACTGAAGCTTTCTTT
CASRARWTGNTEAFF
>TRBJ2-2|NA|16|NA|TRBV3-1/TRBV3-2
TGTGCCAGCAGCCAAGTATCGGGGGGCAGAACCGGGGAGCTGTTTTTT
CASSQVSGGRTGELFF
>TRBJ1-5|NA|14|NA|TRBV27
TGTGCCAGCAGTTGGGGGGGGATGGGACAGCCCCAGCATTTT
CASSWGGMGQPQHF
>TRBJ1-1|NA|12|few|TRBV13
TGTGCCAGCGGGGCGTGGAGCACTGAAGCTTTCTTT
CASGAWSTEAFF
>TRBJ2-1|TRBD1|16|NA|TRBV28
TGTGCCAGCAGTCCGAATCCAGGGGGCGCAGGCAATGAGCAGTTCTTC
CASSPNPGGAGNEQFF
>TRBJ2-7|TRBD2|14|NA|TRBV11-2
TGTGCCAGCAGCCTTCCGGGACTACCTTACGAGCAGTACTTC
CASSLPGLPYEQYF
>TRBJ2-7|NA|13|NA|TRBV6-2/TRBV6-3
TGTGCCAGCAGTTACGAACAGTCCTACGAGCAGTACTTC
CASSYEQSYEQYF
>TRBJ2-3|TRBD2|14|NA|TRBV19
TGTGCCAGTAGGCCGGGGGGGGGCACAGATACGCAGTATTTT
CASRPGGGTDTQYF
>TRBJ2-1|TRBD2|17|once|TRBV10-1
TGCGCCAGCCGAAAGGGACCGGGACTAGCGGGAGCAGATGAGCAGTTCTTC
CASRKGPGLAGADEQFF
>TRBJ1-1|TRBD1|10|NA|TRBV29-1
TGCAGTTCAGGGGGCACTGAAGCTTTCTTT
CSSGGTEAFF
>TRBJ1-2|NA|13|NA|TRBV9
TGTGCCAGCAGCTCACCAAGGGGAGGTGGCTACACCTTC
CASSSPRGGGYTF
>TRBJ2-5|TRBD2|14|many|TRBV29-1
TGCAGCGTATCCGGACTAGCGGGAGAGGGGACCCAGTACTTC
CSVSGLAGEGTQYF
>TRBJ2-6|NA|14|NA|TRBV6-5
TGTGCCAGCAGTTACGTATCTGGGGCCAACGTCCTGACTTTC
CASSYVSGANVLTF
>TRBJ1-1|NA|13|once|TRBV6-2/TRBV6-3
TGTGCCAGCAGTTACCTCGGGAACACTGAAGCTTTCTTT
CASSYLGNTEAFF
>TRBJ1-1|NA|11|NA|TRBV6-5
TGTGCCAGCAGCACAACAGGGGAAGCTTTCTTT
CASSTTGEAFF
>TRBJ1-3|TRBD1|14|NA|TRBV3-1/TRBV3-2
TGTGCCAGCAGCCCCGGAGGGACAGGGCACACCATATATTTT
CASSPGGTGHTIYF
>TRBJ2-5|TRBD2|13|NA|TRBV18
TGTGCCAGCATGTGGACTAGCGGGGAGACCCAGTACTTC
CASMWTSGETQYF
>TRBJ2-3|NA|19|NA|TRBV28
TGTGCCAGCAGTTTGGGGGGGGCGCAGGGATTCGCTAGCACAGATACGCAGTATTTT
CASSLGGAQGFASTDTQYF
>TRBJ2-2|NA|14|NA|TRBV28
TGTGCCAGCAGTTTTACGAGCTTACTCGGGGAGCTGTTTTTT
CASSFTSLLGELFF
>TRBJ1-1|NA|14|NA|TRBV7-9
TGTGCCAGCAGCCCCAACAGGGTCTTGACTGAAGCTTTCTTT
CASSPNRVLTEAFF
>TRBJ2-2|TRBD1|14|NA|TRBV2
TGTGCCAGCAGCGGGACAGCGAACACCGGGGAGCTGTTTTTT
CASSGTANTGELFF
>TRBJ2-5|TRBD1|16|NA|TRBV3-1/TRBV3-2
TGTGCCAGCAGCCAACCAGGACAGGGGGCGCGAGAGACCCAGTACTTC
CASSQPGQGARETQYF
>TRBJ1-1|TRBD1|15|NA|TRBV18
TGTGCCAGCTCACCACCGGGGACAGGTCGGACTGAAGCTTTCTTT
CASSPPGTGRTEAFF
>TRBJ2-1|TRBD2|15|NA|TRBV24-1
TGTGCCACCAGTGATTTAGCGGGAGGCTACAATGAGCAGTTCTTC
CATSDLAGGYNEQFF
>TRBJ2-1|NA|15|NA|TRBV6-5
TGTGCCAGCAGTCTTGATCCCGAGGGCTACAATGAGCAGTTCTTC
CASSLDPEGYNEQFF
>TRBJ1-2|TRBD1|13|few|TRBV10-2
TGCGCCAGCAGTTTGGGACAGGGGAATGGCTACACCTTC
CASSLGQGNGYTF
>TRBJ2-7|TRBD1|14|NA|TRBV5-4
TGTGCCAGCAGCTTGGGGACAGGCACCTACGAGCAGTACTTC
CASSLGTGTYEQYF
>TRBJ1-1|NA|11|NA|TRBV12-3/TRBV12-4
TGTGCCAGCAGTTTTGGCGGGGAAGCTTTCTTT
CASSFGGEAFF
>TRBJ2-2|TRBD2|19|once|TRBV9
TGTGCCAGCAGCGTTTCGAGACTAGCGGGAGACAAGAACACCGGGGAGCTGTTTTTT
CASSVSRLAGDKNTGELFF
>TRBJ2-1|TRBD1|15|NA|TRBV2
TGTGCCAGCAGTGGGACAGGGGGGTTATCTAATGAGCAGTTCTTC
CASSGTGGLSNEQFF
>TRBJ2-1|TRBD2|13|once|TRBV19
TGTGCCAGTAGTATTGGGGGGGGCAATGAGCAGTTCTTC
CASSIGGGNEQFF
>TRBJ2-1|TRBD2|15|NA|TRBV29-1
TGCAGCGTCACCGATCGAGCGGGAGCCTCCCATGAGCAGTTCTTC
CSVTDRAGASHEQFF
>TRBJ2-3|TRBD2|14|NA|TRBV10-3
TGTGCCATGTCCAGCGGGAGGGGCACAGATACGCAGTATTTT
CAMSSGRGTDTQYF
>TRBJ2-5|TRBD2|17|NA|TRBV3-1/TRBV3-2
TGTGCCAGCAGCCTAGAAGGCGGGAGGGCCTTCGGAGAGACCCAGTACTTC
CASSLEGGRAFGETQYF
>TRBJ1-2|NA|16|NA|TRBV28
TGTGCCAGCATCTCGGGCGATTCCGGGAGACACTATGGCTACACCTTC
CASISGDSGRHYGYTF